The entry below gives a single T cell receptor (beta chain) sequence along with its context. The sample originates from a study of T cell changes during pregnancy in multiple sclerosis. Trimming stripped 0 bases from V and 3 bases from J, with 3 bases between. The CDR3 is 13 amino acids. The germline CDR1 and CDR2 sequences are MNHNS and SASEGT. Sequenced by immunoSEQ multiplex PCR; TCRdb stores in-frame clones only, minus some. The table lists over 50,000 clones, 80% to 90% of them singletons. The V call is TRBV6-1, the J call TRBJ2-1; D ambiguous. The sample consisted of peripheral blood from another person, used as feeder cells. The receptor's source is a human donor whose cells served as feeder cells for cultures in a pregnancy study. Here the CDR3 DNA reads TGTGCCAGCAGTGAAGCGGACTACAATGAGCAGTTCTTC. Its translation: CASSEADYNEQFF.